This TCR beta chain was sequenced during a study of T cell responses to AZD1222 COVID-19 vaccine. The method was immunoSEQ multiplex PCR; TCRdb's version includes in-frame clones alone and lacks a portion of them. The sample has roughly 120,000 clones; around 90% are singletons. CDR1 is SGHVS, CDR2 FQNEAQ, per germline. The V gene lost 2 bases and the J gene lost 4 bases, with 5 bases spanning the gap. This CDR3 is built from 12 residues. The sequences come from peripheral blood, collected 28 days after the second dose of the MenACWY control vaccine. The TCR was taken from an adult who received the MenACWY meningococcal vaccine as a control. The V and J genes are TRBV7-8 and TRBJ1-1; D gene unclear. In nucleotides, the CDR3 is TGTGCCAGCAGCTTATATGGCACTGAAGCTTTCTTT. Encoded protein: CASSLYGTEAFF. Looking up the rest from reference TRBV7-8 and TRBJ1-1 gives the full variable domain: GAGVSQSPRYKVAKRGQDVALRCDPISGHVSLFWYQQALGQGPEFLTYFQNEAQLDKSGLPSDRFFAERPEGSVSTLKIQRTQQEDSAVYLCASSLYGTEAFFGQGTRLTVV.